Listed below are T cell receptor beta chains from one sample, sequenced in a study of OX40 agonist ivuxolimab in advanced cancers. Clones were sequenced by immunoSEQ multiplex PCR, and TCRdb holds only the in-frame ones, with some missing. The sample carries around 72,000 clones, around nine tenths recorded once. This specimen was CD4+ or CD8+ T cells sorted from blood, taken in a trial of the OX40 agonist ivuxolimab. The origin of the receptors is an adult with an advanced solid tumor such as melanoma, head and neck, liver or kidney cancer. Each CDR3 is given with its conserved first and last residue. Fields, in order: J gene, clone size, D gene, V gene, CDR3 DNA, CDR3 protein. The D gene is left open where the match is weak. Not every row has a clone size; where given, it reads once, few, many or a size class.

J: TRBJ2-1; size: NA; D: TRBD1; V: TRBV7-6; DNA: TGTGCCAGCAATACCGACAGGGGCTCCTACAATGAGCAGTTCTTC; CDR3: CASNTDRGSYNEQFF
J: TRBJ2-4; size: NA; D: NA; V: TRBV7-9; DNA: TGTGCCAGCAGCTCTCAACCGGGACTTCAGTACTTC; CDR3: CASSSQPGLQYF
J: TRBJ2-3; size: NA; D: TRBD2; V: TRBV9; DNA: TGTGCCAGCAGCACCACTAGCGGTAGCACAGATACGCAGTATTTT; CDR3: CASSTTSGSTDTQYF
J: TRBJ2-2; size: few; D: TRBD2; V: TRBV28; DNA: TGTGCCAGCACCTCAGGACTAGCGGGAAGGACCGGGGAGCTGTTTTTT; CDR3: CASTSGLAGRTGELFF
J: TRBJ2-5; size: NA; D: TRBD2; V: TRBV2; DNA: TGTGCCAGCAGTGCTAGCGGAGAGACCCAGTACTTC; CDR3: CASSASGETQYF
J: TRBJ2-1; size: NA; D: TRBD2; V: TRBV10-3; DNA: TGTGCCATCAGTGAGGCAGCGGGAGGGCCCTACAATGAGCAGTTCTTC; CDR3: CAISEAAGGPYNEQFF
J: TRBJ2-2; size: NA; D: NA; V: TRBV4-2; DNA: TGTGCCAGCAGCCAAGATAGCAGATCGAACACCGGGGAGCTGTTTTTT; CDR3: CASSQDSRSNTGELFF
J: TRBJ1-5; size: NA; D: NA; V: TRBV19; DNA: TGTGCCAGTAGCCGGCAACGGGATCAGCCCCAGCATTTT; CDR3: CASSRQRDQPQHF
J: TRBJ2-5; size: NA; D: NA; V: TRBV6-5; DNA: TGTGCCAGCAGTTACTCTGGCGGGGTCGAGACCCAGTACTTC; CDR3: CASSYSGGVETQYF
J: TRBJ2-7; size: NA; D: NA; V: TRBV5-1; DNA: TGCGCCAGCAGCTTGGCCGCGGCGGGGCTCTCCTACGAGCAGTACTTC; CDR3: CASSLAAAGLSYEQYF
J: TRBJ2-3; size: once; D: NA; V: TRBV29-1; DNA: TGCAGCGCGACAGCCCGTGGTACGCAGTATTTT; CDR3: CSATARGTQYF
J: TRBJ2-5; size: NA; D: NA; V: TRBV10-2; DNA: TGCGCCAGCAGGGAATCACAAAGGGAGACCCAGTACTTC; CDR3: CASRESQRETQYF
J: TRBJ2-1; size: NA; D: TRBD1; V: TRBV5-1; DNA: TGCGCCAGCAGTAGGGGACAGAGCTCCTACAATGAGCAGTTCTTC; CDR3: CASSRGQSSYNEQFF
J: TRBJ2-5; size: NA; D: NA; V: TRBV7-2; DNA: TGTGCCAGCAGCTTCGGAGATAATAGGGAGACCCAGTACTTC; CDR3: CASSFGDNRETQYF
J: TRBJ2-2; size: NA; D: TRBD1; V: TRBV5-1; DNA: TGCGCCAGCAGTTCCGGGACAGCGAACACCGGGGAGCTGTTTTTT; CDR3: CASSSGTANTGELFF
J: TRBJ1-3; size: NA; D: TRBD1; V: TRBV27; DNA: TGTGCCAGCAGTCCTCGGACAGGGACAGGAAACACCATATATTTT; CDR3: CASSPRTGTGNTIYF
J: TRBJ1-2; size: NA; D: TRBD1; V: TRBV9; DNA: TGTGCCAGCAGCGTAGAGGGACAGCATGGCTACACCTTC; CDR3: CASSVEGQHGYTF
J: TRBJ1-1; size: NA; D: NA; V: TRBV5-1; DNA: TGCGCCAGCAGCTTGGGGATTACGAGGGCTGAAGCTTTCTTT; CDR3: CASSLGITRAEAFF